The subject of this entry is one T cell receptor (beta chain). The V gene's germline CDR1 is MNHEY and CDR2 SMNVEV (reference sequence). The CDR3 is 15 amino acids. V dropped 2 bases and J dropped 3 bases, with 11 bases sitting between them. The source of the sample is a study of blood T cell repertoires in COVID-19. Assay used: immunoSEQ multiplex PCR; TCRdb lists only in-frame clones, some missing. Of around 85,000 clones detected, around 90% appear once; the ten largest clones hold 5.4%. The chain recombines TRBV27 with TRBJ2-1; TRBD1 might be the D (6 bases). Sequencing input: peripheral blood. This clonotype was sampled from a man between 60 and 75 years old with acute or convalescent COVID-19. DNA of the CDR3: TGTGCCAGCAGTTTAGAGGGGGATAACTACAATGAGCAGTTCTTC. Translated, it gives CASSLEGDNYNEQFF.